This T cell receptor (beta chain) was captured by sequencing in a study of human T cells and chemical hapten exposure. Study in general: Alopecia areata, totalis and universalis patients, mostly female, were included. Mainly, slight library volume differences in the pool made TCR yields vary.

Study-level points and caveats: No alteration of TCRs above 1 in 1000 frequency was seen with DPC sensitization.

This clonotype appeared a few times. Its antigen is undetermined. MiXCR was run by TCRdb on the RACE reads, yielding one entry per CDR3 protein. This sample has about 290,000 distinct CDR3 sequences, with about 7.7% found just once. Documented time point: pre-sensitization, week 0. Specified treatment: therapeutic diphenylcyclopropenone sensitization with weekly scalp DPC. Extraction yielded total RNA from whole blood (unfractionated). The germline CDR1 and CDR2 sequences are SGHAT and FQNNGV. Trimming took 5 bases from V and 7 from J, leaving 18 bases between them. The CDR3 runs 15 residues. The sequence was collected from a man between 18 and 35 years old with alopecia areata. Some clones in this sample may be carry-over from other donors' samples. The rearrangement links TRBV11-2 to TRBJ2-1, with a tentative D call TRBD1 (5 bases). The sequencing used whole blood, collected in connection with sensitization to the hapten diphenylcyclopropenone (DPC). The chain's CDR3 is CASSAPKGKWNEQFF. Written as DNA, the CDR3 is TGTGCCAGCAGCGCCCCGAAGGGGAAGTGGAATGAGCAGTTCTTC.